The 27 T cell receptor beta chains below come from one sample, sequenced in a study of blood T cell repertoires in COVID-19. Clones were sequenced by immunoSEQ multiplex PCR, and TCRdb holds only the in-frame ones, with some missing. Of hundreds of thousands of clones listed, roughly 86% are singletons. Sequencing used peripheral blood. All receptors come from a woman aged 55-70 years who had recovered from COVID-19.

This clone was observed a handful of times. The rearrangement joins TRBV13 to TRBJ2-5, with a tentative D call TRBD2 (6 bases). The germline V and J ends were trimmed by 5 bases and 5 bases, with 15 bases remaining between them. This CDR3 comprises 14 residues. The germline CDR1 and CDR2 sequences are PRHDT and FYEKMQ (reference sequence). The CDR3 coding sequence is TGTGCCAGCAGCGCCCGACTAGTTCGGGAGACCCAGTACTTC. Translated: CASSARLVRETQYF.

The rearrangement uses TRBV2 and TRBJ1-4; D uncertain. The CDR3 extends over 11 amino acids. With 6 bases removed from V and 6 bases from J, the gap between germline ends came to 5 bases. Germline loops: CDR1 SNHLY, CDR2 FYNNEI. The chain's CDR3 is CASSFHEKLFF. As DNA, the CDR3 is TGTGCCAGCAGCTTCCATGAAAAACTGTTTTTT.

Worth noting for this clone: The same CDR3 can be traced to other DNA sequences in this sample. The V call is TRBV6-4, the J call TRBJ2-6; no clear D gene. Looked up from germline, CDR1 is MRHNA and CDR2 is SNTAGT. The CDR3 spans 16 residues. Trimming took off 0 bases at V and 0 bases at J, with 6 bases between the two ends. CDR3 protein: CASSDSDSSGANVLTF. CDR3 in DNA: TGTGCCAGCAGTGACTCTGACTCCTCTGGGGCCAACGTCCTGACTTTC.

This chain links TRBV19 with TRBJ1-5; 9 bases agree with TRBD1. Germline CDR1 reads LNHDA; CDR2 reads SQIVND (reference sequence). CDR3 size: 17 residues. The V segment lost 2 bases and the J segment 6 bases; nucleotides outside the gene matches: 11. The CDR3 nucleotides read TGTGCCAGTAGTATAAGGGGAGGGGGGACAGGGATTCAGCCCCAGCATTTT. It is translated as CASSIRGGGTGIQPQHF.

This chain joins TRBV27 and TRBJ1-1; 10 nucleotides agree with TRBD1. The CDR3 runs to 14 residues. Germline assignment: CDR1 MNHEY and CDR2 SMNVEV (reference sequence). V lost 7 bases to trimming and J lost 4 bases; unmatched junction nucleotides: 6. CDR3 coding DNA: TGTGCCAGCATCGACCGGGACAGGGGCACTGAAGCTTTCTTT. Its protein product is CASIDRDRGTEAFF.

The rearrangement joins TRBV15 to TRBJ1-2; a possible D gene is TRBD1 (6 bases). The CDR3 covers 14 residues. The germline V and J ends were trimmed by 7 bases and 5 bases, with 17 bases remaining between them. The germline V gene has CDR1 LNHNV and CDR2 YYDKDF (reference sequence). The CDR3 bases are TGTGCCACCACCCAACTTCGGACAGCTTATGGCTACACCTTC. This translates into CATTQLRTAYGYTF.

The gene calls are TRBV7-2 and TRBJ2-5; 9 positions agree with TRBD1. The V and J ends lost 5 bases and 2 bases, in that order; junction bases with no gene match: 3. CDR3 size: 14 residues. Germline V gives CDR1 SGHTA, CDR2 FQGNSA. The CDR3 sequence: CASSLGQGQETQYF. In DNA, the CDR3 is TGTGCCAGCAGCCTAGGACAGGGGCAAGAGACCCAGTACTTC. Full variable domain (rest looked up from reference TRBV7-2 and TRBJ2-5): GAGVSQSPSNKVTEKGKDVELRCDPISGHTALYWYRQSLGQGLEFLIYFQGNSAPDKSGLPSDRFSAERTGGSVSTLTIQRTQQEDSAVYLCASSLGQGQETQYFGPGTRLLVL.

The CDR3 reads CATSDATGTSEETQYF. Here the CDR3 DNA reads TGTGCCACCAGTGACGCGACCGGGACTTCTGAAGAGACCCAGTACTTC. The chain couples TRBV24-1 to TRBJ2-5; TRBD2 is a possible D gene (6 bases). Per the germline V gene, CDR1 is KGHDR and CDR2 is SFDVKD. CDR3 length equals 16 residues. V lost 4 bases and J lost 3, with 17 bases in between.

This clone was found once. The chain uses TRBV6-2 or TRBV6-3 and TRBJ2-6; 11 nucleotides agree with TRBD2. The germline V gene has CDR1 MNHEY and CDR2 SVGEGT. Trimming took 0 bases from V and 0 from J; bases not matched to a gene: 10. The CDR3 is 21 residues long. The CDR3 here is CASSYSISSGGTSSGANVLTF. For the CDR3, the DNA is TGTGCCAGCAGTTACTCGATATCTAGCGGGGGGACCAGCTCTGGGGCCAACGTCCTGACTTTC.

This chain uses TRBV7-2 with TRBJ1-4; TRBD1 matches at 7 bases. The V segment lost 6 bases and the J segment 6 bases; nucleotides outside the gene matches: 7. From germline, CDR1 is SGHTA and CDR2 FQGNSA. CDR3 length: 14 amino acids. The CDR3 loop is CASSLMGTDEKLFF. CDR3 coding DNA: TGTGCCAGCAGTTTAATGGGGACAGATGAAAAACTGTTTTTT.

This chain links TRBV7-3 with TRBJ1-1; D is possibly TRBD1 (5 bases). This CDR3 is 17 amino acids long. Germline loops: CDR1 SGHTA, CDR2 FQGTGA. With 5 bases removed from V and 4 bases from J, the gap between germline ends came to 23 bases. The CDR3 reads CASSPRGGFRWSTEAFF. DNA of the CDR3: TGTGCCAGCAGCCCAAGGGGAGGGTTTAGGTGGAGCACTGAAGCTTTCTTT.

V gene TRBV5-1 combines with J gene TRBJ2-3; D ambiguous. Germline CDR1 is SGHRS and CDR2 is YFSETQ. Trimming removed 2 bases from V and 6 bases from J, with 4 bases in between. The CDR3 sequence is 11 residues long. CDR3 in amino acids: CASSFMDTQYF. DNA of the CDR3: TGCGCCAGCAGCTTCATGGATACGCAGTATTTT.

The V and J genes are TRBV7-3 and TRBJ2-4, with 9 bases identical to TRBD2. The CDR3 covers 14 residues. Germline CDR1 and CDR2: SGHTA and FQGTGA. Unmatched junction bases numbered 4, after V lost 0 bases and J lost 10 bases. The CDR3 protein is CASSLTPTSGIQYF. CDR3 sequence (DNA): TGTGCCAGCAGCTTAACCCCCACTAGCGGGATTCAGTACTTC.

The chain recombines TRBV9 with TRBJ2-1, with D perhaps TRBD2 (6 bases). The CDR3 is 15 amino acids. The germline V gene encodes CDR1 SGDLS and CDR2 YYNGEE. V was clipped by 3 bases and J by 9 bases, with 19 bases between them. The CDR3 protein is CASSDGTPRYGEQFF. CDR3 coding DNA: TGTGCCAGCAGCGATGGGACTCCTAGATACGGTGAGCAGTTCTTC.

The J gene is TRBJ1-1, the V gene TRBV2; D is possibly TRBD1 (5 bases). CDR1 SNHLY and CDR2 FYNNEI come from the germline V gene. Trimming shortened V by 6 bases and J by 7 bases, and 15 bases separated the two germline ends. The CDR3 covers 13 residues. CDR3: CASRARDSLEAFF. CDR3 coding DNA: TGTGCCAGCAGAGCTAGAGACAGTCTTGAAGCTTTCTTT.

The V and J genes are TRBV10-3 and TRBJ1-3; D ambiguous. Per germline, CDR1 ENHRY and CDR2 SYGVKD. CDR3 length: 15 residues. The germline V and J ends were trimmed by 3 bases and 0 bases, with 9 bases remaining between them. The CDR3 bases are TGTGCCATCAGTGAAAGGCCAGGCTCTGGAAACACCATATATTTT. Its protein is CAISERPGSGNTIYF.

The chain links TRBV6-5 to TRBJ1-6, with TRBD1 matching over 7 bases. The trim removed 7 bases at V and 7 bases at J, leaving 4 bases unmatched. This CDR3 is built from 13 residues. The germline gives CDR1 MNHEY, CDR2 SVGAGI. The CDR3 here is CASNRGKNSPLHF. For the CDR3, the DNA is TGTGCCAGCAACAGGGGAAAAAATTCACCCCTCCACTTT.

The chain links TRBV27 to TRBJ1-3; D is unclear. Germline-derived CDR1 and CDR2 are MNHEY and SMNVEV (reference sequence). This CDR3 contains 14 residues. Trimming removed 4 bases from V and 0 bases from J, with 7 bases in between. The CDR3 is CASSSLGSGNTIYF. The CDR3 DNA is TGTGCCAGCAGTTCCCTAGGCTCTGGAAACACCATATATTTT.

The CDR3 sequence is CASRRRSWFYSPLHF. CDR3 in DNA: TGCGCCAGCAGAAGACGGAGTTGGTTTTACTCACCCCTCCACTTT. The V and J genes are TRBV10-1 and TRBJ1-6; D is uncertain. Trimming took 6 bases from V and 10 from J, leaving 19 bases between them. Germline V gene lookup returns CDR1 WNHNN and CDR2 SYGVQD (reference sequence). The CDR3 is 15 amino acids.

This chain joins TRBV21-1 and TRBJ2-2; the tabulated D call, TRBD2, remains unverified against the DNA. TRBV21-1 is described as a pseudogene. The CDR3 spans 19 residues. The DNA of the CDR3 is TGTGCCAGCAGCAAAGAGCGGGTCGGTGTACTGGTCCGACCCGGGGAGCTGTTTTTT. It yields the protein CASSKERVGVLVRPGELFF.

V gene TRBV7-2 combines with J gene TRBJ1-5; D not certain. V was clipped by 1 base and J by 6 bases, with 7 bases between them. Germline values: CDR1 SGHTA, CDR2 FQGNSA. This CDR3 spans 13 amino acids. The DNA for the CDR3 is TGTGCCAGCAGCTTAGTCAGAACTCAGCCCCAGCATTTT. It translates to CASSLVRTQPQHF. The full variable domain, rest sourced from reference TRBV7-2 and TRBJ1-5, is GAGVSQSPSNKVTEKGKDVELRCDPISGHTALYWYRQSLGQGLEFLIYFQGNSAPDKSGLPSDRFSAERTGGSVSTLTIQRTQQEDSAVYLCASSLVRTQPQHFGDGTRLSIL.

The J gene is TRBJ2-1, the V gene TRBV19; D possibly corresponds to TRBD1 (5 bases). Per the germline V gene, CDR1 is LNHDA and CDR2 is SQIVND (reference sequence). CDR3 length equals 13 residues. V was shortened by 5 bases and J by 3 bases, with 8 bases between the two germline ends. The CDR3 coding sequence is TGTGCCAGTAGTGCCAGGGACTACAATGAGCAGTTCTTC. Translating gives CASSARDYNEQFF.

V and J are TRBV6-2 or TRBV6-3 and TRBJ2-7, with TRBD1 identical over 8 bases. Losses at the gene ends were 5 bases for V and 6 bases for J; bases not matched to a gene: 9. The CDR3 spans 14 residues. Germline V lookup: CDR1 MNHEY, CDR2 SVGEGT. The CDR3 reads CASSIIGQGSEQYF. CDR3 nucleotide sequence: TGTGCCAGCAGTATAATTGGACAGGGCTCCGAGCAGTACTTC.

The chain is built from TRBV21-1 and TRBJ1-1. TRBV21-1 is described as a pseudogene. The CDR3 is 17 amino acids. This CDR3 reads CASSKVCGGSQGTEAFF. The CDR3 region has the DNA TGTGCCAGCAGCAAAGTCTGCGGGGGGTCCCAAGGGACTGAAGCTTTCTTT.

This rearrangement joins TRBV19 to TRBJ1-5; 9 positions agree with TRBD1. The CDR3 is 15 amino acids. The J segment lost 6 bases and the V segment lost 4 bases, leaving 7 bases of the junction unmatched. Germline-derived CDR1 and CDR2 are LNHDA and SQIVND (reference sequence). The CDR3 loop is CASSRGYRGLQPQHF. The CDR3 DNA reads as TGTGCCAGTAGTAGGGGTTACAGGGGGCTTCAGCCCCAGCATTTT.

The CDR3 DNA follows: TGTGCCAGCAGCTTTGGCAGGGCGGGGGGCTACACCTTC. Translation gives CASSFGRAGGYTF. The rearrangement uses TRBV11-2 and TRBJ1-2, with D possibly matching TRBD1 (5 bases). The germline V and J ends were trimmed by 3 bases and 8 bases, with 13 bases remaining between them. The CDR3 consists of 13 residues. Germline-derived CDR1 and CDR2 are SGHAT and FQNNGV. Looking up the rest from reference TRBV11-2 and TRBJ1-2 gives the full variable domain: EAGVAQSPRYKIIEKRQSVAFWCNPISGHATLYWYQQILGQGPKLLIQFQNNGVVDDSQLPKDRFSAERLKGVDSTLKIQPAKLEDSAVYLCASSFGRAGGYTFGSGTRLTVV.

The table lists this clone with a few counts. This chain joins TRBV27 and TRBJ1-1; 9 bases are shared with TRBD1. Germline CDR1 MNHEY, CDR2 SMNVEV (reference sequence). V gave up 4 bases and J gave up 4 bases; unmatched junction bases: 7. The CDR3 has 15 amino acids. The CDR3 region has the DNA TGTGCCAGCAGTTCACGACAGGGGGGATCCACTGAAGCTTTCTTT. Translated: CASSSRQGGSTEAFF.